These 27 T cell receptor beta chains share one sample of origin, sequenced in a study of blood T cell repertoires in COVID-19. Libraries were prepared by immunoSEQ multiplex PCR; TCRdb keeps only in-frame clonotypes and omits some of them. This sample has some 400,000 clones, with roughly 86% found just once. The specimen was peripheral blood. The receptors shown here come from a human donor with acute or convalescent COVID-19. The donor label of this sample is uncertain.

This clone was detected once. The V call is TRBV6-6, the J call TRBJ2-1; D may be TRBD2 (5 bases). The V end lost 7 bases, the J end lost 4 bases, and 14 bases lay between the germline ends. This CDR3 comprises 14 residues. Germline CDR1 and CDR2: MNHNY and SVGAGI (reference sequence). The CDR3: CASTFRGRYNEQFF. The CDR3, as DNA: TGTGCCAGCACCTTCAGAGGGCGGTACAATGAGCAGTTCTTC.

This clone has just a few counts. CDR3 amino acids: CASSFTRGSTGELFF. The CDR3 bases are TGTGCCAGCAGCTTCACCAGGGGTTCCACCGGGGAGCTGTTTTTT. The genes are TRBV7-2 and TRBJ2-2, with a weak D call TRBD1 (6 bases). This CDR3 has 15 amino acids. Germline V lookup: CDR1 SGHTA, CDR2 FQGNSA. Between the trimmed V and J ends, which lost 3 bases and 4 bases, there was a span of 12 bases.

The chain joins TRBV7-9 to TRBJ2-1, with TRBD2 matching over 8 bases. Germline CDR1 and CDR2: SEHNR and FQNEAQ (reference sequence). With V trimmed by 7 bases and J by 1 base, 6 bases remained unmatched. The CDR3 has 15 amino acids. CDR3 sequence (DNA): TGTGCCAGCACCGCTCCGGGGGGGTCCTACAATGAGCAGTTCTTC. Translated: CASTAPGGSYNEQFF.

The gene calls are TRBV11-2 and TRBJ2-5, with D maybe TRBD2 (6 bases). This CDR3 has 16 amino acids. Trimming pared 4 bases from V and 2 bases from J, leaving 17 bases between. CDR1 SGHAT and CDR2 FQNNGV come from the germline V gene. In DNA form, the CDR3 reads TGTGCCAGCAGCTCGGGGGTTTCGGTGGGGCAAGAGACCCAGTACTTC. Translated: CASSSGVSVGQETQYF. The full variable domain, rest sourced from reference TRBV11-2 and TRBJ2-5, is EAGVAQSPRYKIIEKRQSVAFWCNPISGHATLYWYQQILGQGPKLLIQFQNNGVVDDSQLPKDRFSAERLKGVDSTLKIQPAKLEDSAVYLCASSSGVSVGQETQYFGPGTRLLVL.

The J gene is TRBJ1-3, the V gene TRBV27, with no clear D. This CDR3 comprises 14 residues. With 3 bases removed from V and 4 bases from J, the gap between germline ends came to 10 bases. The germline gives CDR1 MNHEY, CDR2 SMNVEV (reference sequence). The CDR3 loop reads CASSFGPGGNTIYF. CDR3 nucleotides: TGTGCCAGCAGTTTCGGGCCGGGGGGAAACACCATATATTTT.

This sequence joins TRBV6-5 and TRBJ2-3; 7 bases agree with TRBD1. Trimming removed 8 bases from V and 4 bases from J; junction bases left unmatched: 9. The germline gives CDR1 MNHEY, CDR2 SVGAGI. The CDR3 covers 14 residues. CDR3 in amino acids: CASGSRGNADTQYF. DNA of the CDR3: TGTGCCAGCGGTAGCAGGGGGAACGCAGATACGCAGTATTTT.

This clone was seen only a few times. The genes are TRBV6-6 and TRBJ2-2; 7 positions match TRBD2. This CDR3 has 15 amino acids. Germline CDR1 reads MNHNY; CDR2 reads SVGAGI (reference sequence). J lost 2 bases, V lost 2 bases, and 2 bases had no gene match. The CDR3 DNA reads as TGTGCCAGCAGTTACCAGCGGGGAAACACCGGGGAGCTGTTTTTT. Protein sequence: CASSYQRGNTGELFF.

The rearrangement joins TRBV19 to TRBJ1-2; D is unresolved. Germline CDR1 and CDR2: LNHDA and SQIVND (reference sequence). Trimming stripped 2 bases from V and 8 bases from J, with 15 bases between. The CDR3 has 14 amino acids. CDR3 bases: TGTGCCAGTAGTATACGGACGGACTCTATCGGCTACACCTTC. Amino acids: CASSIRTDSIGYTF.

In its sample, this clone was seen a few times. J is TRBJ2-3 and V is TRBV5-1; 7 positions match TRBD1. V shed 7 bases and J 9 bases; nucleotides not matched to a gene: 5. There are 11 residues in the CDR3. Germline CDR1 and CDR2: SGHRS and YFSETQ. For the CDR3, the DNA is TGCGCCAGCGAGCTACAGGGGACGCAGTATTTT. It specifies CASELQGTQYF.

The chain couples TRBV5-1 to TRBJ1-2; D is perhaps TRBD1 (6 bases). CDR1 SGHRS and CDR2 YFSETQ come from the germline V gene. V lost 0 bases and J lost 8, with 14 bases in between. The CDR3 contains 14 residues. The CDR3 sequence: CASSLEGQSQGYTF. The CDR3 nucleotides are TGCGCCAGCAGCTTGGAGGGACAATCGCAAGGCTACACCTTC.

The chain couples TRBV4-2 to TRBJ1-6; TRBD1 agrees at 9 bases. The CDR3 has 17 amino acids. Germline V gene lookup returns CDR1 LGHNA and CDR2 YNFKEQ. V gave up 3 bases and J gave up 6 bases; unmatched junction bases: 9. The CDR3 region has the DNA TGTGCCAGCAGCCAGGAGCGGGGACAGGGTTCTAATTCACCCCTCCACTTT. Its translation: CASSQERGQGSNSPLHF.

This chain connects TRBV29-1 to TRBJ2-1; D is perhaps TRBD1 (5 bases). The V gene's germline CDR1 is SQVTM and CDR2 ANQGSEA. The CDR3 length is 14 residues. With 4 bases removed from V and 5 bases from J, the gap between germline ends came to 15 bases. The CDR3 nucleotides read TGCAGCGTTGCAGGGAAGGTTTCGAACAATGAGCAGTTCTTC. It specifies CSVAGKVSNNEQFF.

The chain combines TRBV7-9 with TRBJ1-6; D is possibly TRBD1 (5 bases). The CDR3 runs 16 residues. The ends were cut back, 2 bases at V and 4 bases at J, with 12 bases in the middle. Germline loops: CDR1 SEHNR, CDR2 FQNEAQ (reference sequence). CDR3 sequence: CASSLRGELYNSPLHF. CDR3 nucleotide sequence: TGTGCCAGCAGCTTACGGGGGGAACTGTATAATTCACCCCTCCACTTT. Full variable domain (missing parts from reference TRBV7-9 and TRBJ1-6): DTGVSQNPRHKITKRGQNVTFRCDPISEHNRLYWYRQTLGQGPEFLTYFQNEAQLEKSRLLSDRFSAERPKGSFSTLEIQRTEQGDSAMYLCASSLRGELYNSPLHFGNGTRLTVT.

CDR3 in DNA: TGTGCCAGCAGCTTGGGGAGTTCAAGGGAGACCCAGTACTTC. This gives the protein CASSLGSSRETQYF. The chain recombines TRBV5-4 with TRBJ2-5; no reliable D call. The CDR3 extends over 14 amino acids. CDR1 SGHNT and CDR2 YYREEE come from the germline V gene (reference sequence). The ends were cut back, 0 bases at V and 5 bases at J, with 11 bases in the middle.

CDR3 DNA: TGTGCCAGCAGCCTGGAAAGCGGACGAGGCACCGGGGAGCTGTTTTTT. Its translation: CASSLESGRGTGELFF. The chain employs TRBV13 and TRBJ2-2, with a possible D match to TRBD2 (5 bases). CDR3 length: 16 amino acids. V lost 5 bases to trimming and J lost 4 bases, with 17 bases between them. Germline V gives CDR1 PRHDT, CDR2 FYEKMQ (reference sequence).

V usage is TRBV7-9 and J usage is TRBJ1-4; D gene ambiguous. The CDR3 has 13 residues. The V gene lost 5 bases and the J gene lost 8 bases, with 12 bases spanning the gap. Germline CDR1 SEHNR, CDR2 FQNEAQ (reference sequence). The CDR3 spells CASSPLAPEKLFF. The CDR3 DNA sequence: TGTGCCAGCAGCCCCCTGGCACCAGAAAAACTGTTTTTT.

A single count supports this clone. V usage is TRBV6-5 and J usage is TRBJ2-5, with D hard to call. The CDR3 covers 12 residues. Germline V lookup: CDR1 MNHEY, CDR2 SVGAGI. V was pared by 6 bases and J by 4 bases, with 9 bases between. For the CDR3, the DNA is TGTGCCAGCAGGAGATCTCTAGAGACCCAGTACTTC. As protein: CASRRSLETQYF.

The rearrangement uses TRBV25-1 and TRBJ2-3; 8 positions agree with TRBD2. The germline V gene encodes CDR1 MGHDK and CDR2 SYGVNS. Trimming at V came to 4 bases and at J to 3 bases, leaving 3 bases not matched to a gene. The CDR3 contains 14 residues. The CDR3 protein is CASSVAGGTDTQYF. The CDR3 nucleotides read TGTGCCAGCAGTGTCGCGGGAGGAACAGATACGCAGTATTTT.

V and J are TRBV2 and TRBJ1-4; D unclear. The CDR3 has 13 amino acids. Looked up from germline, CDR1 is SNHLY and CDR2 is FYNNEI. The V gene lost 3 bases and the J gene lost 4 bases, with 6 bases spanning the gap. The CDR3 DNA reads TGTGCCAGCAGTGACAGGCTTAATGAAAAACTGTTTTTT. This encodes CASSDRLNEKLFF.

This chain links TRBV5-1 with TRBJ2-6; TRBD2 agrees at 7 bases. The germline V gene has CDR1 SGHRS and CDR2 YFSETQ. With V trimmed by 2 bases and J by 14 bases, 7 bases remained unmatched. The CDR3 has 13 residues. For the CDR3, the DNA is TGCGCCAGCAGCTTTACAACAGCGGGACTCCTGACTTTC. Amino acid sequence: CASSFTTAGLLTF.

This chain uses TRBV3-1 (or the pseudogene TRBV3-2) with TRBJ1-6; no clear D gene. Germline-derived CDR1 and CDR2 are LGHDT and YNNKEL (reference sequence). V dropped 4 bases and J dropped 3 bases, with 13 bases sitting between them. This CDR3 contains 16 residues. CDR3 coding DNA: TGTGCCAGCAGCCGCTCACAGTTGGTCTATAATTCACCCCTCCACTTT. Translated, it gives CASSRSQLVYNSPLHF.

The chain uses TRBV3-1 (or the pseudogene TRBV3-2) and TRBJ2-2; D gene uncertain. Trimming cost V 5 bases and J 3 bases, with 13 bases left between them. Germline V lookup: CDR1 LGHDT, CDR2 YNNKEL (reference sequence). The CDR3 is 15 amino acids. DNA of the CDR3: TGTGCCAGCAGCTTCAGACCCGCGGACACCGGGGAGCTGTTTTTT. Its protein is CASSFRPADTGELFF.

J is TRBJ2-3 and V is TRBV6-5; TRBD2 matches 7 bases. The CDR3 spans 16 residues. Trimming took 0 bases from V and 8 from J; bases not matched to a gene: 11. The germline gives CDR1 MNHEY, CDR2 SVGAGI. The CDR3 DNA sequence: TGTGCCAGCAGTTACTCGGCGGCTAGCGGAGAGTTTACGCAGTATTTT. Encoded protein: CASSYSAASGEFTQYF.

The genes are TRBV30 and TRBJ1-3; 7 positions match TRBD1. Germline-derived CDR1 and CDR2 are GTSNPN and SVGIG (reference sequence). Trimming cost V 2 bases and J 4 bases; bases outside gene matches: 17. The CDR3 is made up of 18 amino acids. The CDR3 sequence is CAWSTLGPLGGSGNTIYF. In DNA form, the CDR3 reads TGTGCCTGGAGTACTTTGGGGCCCCTAGGGGGCTCCGGAAACACCATATATTTT.

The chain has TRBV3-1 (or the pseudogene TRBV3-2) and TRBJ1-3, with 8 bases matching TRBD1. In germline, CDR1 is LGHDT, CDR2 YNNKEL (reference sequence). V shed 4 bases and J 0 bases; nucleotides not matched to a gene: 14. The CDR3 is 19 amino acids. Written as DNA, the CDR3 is TGTGCCAGCAGCCCTCAAGGGCCAGGGGGCTTCACCTCTGGAAACACCATATATTTT. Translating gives CASSPQGPGGFTSGNTIYF.

The CDR3, as DNA: TGTGCCAGCGGATACAGGGAAACTAATGAAAAACTGTTTTTT. Translating it yields CASGYRETNEKLFF. The genes are TRBV6-5 and TRBJ1-4; perhaps TRBD1 as D (6 bases). Germline CDR1 reads MNHEY; CDR2 reads SVGAGI. The CDR3 runs 14 residues. V lost 8 bases and J lost 1, with 11 bases in between.

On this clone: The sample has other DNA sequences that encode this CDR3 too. The CDR3 DNA is TGTGCCAGCAGAGGGGATAGCAATCAGCCCCAGCATTTT. Translation gives CASRGDSNQPQHF. This chain joins TRBV2 and TRBJ1-5; D is perhaps TRBD1 (5 bases). Trimming pared 6 bases from V and 0 bases from J, leaving 6 bases between. There are 13 residues in the CDR3. Germline CDR1 is SNHLY and CDR2 is FYNNEI. The full variable domain, completed using reference TRBV2 and TRBJ1-5, is EPEVTQTPSHQVTQMGQEVILRCVPISNHLYFYWYRQILGQKVEFLVSFYNNEISEKSEIFDDQFSVERPDGSNFTLKIRSTKLEDSAMYFCASRGDSNQPQHFGDGTRLSIL.